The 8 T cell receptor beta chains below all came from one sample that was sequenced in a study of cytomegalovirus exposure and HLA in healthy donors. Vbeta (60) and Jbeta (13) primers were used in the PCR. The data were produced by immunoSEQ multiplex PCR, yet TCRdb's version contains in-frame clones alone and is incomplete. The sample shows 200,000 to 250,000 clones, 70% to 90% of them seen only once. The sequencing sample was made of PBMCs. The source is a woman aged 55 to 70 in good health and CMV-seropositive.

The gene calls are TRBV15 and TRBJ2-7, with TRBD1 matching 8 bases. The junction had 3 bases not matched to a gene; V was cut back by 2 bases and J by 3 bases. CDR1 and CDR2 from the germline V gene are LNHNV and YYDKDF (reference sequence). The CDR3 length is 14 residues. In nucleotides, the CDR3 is TGTGCCACCAGCAGAACCGGGACAGGCTACGAGCAGTACTTC. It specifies CATSRTGTGYEQYF. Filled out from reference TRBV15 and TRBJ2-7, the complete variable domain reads DAMVIQNPRYQVTQFGKPVTLSCSQTLNHNVMYWYQQKSSQAPKLLFHYYDKDFNNEADTPDNFQSRRPNTSFCFLDIRSPGLGDTAMYLCATSRTGTGYEQYFGPGTRLTVT.

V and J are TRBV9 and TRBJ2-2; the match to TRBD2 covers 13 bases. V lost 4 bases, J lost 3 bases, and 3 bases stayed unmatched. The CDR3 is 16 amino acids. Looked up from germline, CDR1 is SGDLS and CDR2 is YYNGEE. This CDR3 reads CASSPGLAGDTGELFF. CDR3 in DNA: TGTGCCAGCAGCCCCGGACTAGCGGGGGACACCGGGGAGCTGTTTTTT.

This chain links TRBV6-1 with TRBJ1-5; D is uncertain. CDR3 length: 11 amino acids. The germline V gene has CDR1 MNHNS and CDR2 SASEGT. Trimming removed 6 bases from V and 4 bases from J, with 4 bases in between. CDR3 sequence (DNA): TGTGCCAGCAGCGAGAATCAGCCCCAGCATTTT. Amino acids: CASSENQPQHF.

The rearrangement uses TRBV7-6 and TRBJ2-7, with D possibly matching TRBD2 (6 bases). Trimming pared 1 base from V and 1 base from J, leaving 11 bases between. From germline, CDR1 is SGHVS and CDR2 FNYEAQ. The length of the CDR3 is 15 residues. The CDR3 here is CASSLDLRGSYEQYF. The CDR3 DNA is TGTGCCAGCAGCTTAGATCTGCGGGGTTCCTACGAGCAGTACTTC.

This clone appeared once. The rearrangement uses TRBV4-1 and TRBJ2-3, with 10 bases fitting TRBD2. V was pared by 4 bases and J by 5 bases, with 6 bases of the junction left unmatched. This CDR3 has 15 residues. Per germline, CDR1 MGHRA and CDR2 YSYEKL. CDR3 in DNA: TGCGCCAGCAGCCCGCGAGCGGGAGGGATAGATACGCAGTATTTT. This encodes CASSPRAGGIDTQYF.

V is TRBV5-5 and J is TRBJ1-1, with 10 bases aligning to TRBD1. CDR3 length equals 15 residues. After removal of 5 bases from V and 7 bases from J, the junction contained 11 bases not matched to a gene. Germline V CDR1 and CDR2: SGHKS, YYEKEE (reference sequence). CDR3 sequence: CASRQTGGTVGEAFF. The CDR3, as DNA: TGTGCCAGCAGACAGACAGGGGGCACCGTGGGTGAAGCTTTCTTT.

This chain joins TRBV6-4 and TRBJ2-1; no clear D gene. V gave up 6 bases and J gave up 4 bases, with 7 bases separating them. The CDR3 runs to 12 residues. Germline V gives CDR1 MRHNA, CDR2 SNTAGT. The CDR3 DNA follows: TGTGCCAGCAGGGGCGCTTACAATGAGCAGTTCTTC. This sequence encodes CASRGAYNEQFF.

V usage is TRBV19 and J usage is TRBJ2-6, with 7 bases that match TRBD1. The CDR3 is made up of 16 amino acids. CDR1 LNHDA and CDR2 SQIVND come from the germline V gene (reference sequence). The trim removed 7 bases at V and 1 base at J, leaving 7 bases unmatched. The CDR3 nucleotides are TGTGCCAGTACCATCCTACAGGGGTCTGGGGCCAACGTCCTGACTTTC. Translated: CASTILQGSGANVLTF.